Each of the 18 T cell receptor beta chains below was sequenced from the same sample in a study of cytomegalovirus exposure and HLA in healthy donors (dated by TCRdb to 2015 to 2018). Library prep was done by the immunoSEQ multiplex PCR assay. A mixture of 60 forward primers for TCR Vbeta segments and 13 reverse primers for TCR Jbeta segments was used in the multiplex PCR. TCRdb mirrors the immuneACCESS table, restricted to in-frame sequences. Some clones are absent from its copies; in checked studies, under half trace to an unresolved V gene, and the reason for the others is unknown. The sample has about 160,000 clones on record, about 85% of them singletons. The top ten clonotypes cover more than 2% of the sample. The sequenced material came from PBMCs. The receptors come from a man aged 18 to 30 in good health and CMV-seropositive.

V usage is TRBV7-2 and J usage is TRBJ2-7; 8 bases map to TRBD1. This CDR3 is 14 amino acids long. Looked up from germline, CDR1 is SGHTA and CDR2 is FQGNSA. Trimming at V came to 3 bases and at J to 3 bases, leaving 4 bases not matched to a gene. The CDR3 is CASSFGQGGYEQYF. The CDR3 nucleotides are TGTGCCAGCAGCTTCGGACAGGGTGGCTACGAGCAGTACTTC.

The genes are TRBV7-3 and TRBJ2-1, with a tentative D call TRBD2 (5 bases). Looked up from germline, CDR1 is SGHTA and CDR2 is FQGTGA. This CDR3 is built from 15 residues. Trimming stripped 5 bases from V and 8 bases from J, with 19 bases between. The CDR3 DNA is TGTGCCAGCAGCCCGGGGTCTGCAGCGAGCGATGAGCAGTTCTTC. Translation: CASSPGSAASDEQFF.

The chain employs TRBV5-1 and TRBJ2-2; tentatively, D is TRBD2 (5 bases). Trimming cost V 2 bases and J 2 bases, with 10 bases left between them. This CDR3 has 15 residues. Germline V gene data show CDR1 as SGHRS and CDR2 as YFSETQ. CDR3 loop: CASSFKTGNTGELFF. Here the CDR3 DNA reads TGCGCCAGCAGCTTCAAGACGGGAAACACCGGGGAGCTGTTTTTT.

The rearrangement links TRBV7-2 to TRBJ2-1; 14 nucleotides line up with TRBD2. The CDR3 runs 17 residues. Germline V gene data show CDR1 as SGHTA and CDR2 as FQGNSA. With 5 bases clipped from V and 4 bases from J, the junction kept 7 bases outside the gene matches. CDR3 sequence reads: CASSLRTSGGPYNEQFF. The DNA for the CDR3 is TGTGCCAGCAGCCTCCGGACTAGCGGGGGGCCGTACAATGAGCAGTTCTTC.

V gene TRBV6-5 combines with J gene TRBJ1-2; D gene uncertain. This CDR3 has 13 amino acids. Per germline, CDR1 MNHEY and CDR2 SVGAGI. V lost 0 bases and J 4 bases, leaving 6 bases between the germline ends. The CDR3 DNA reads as TGTGCCAGCAGTTACTCGAAGAGCTATGGCTACACCTTC. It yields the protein CASSYSKSYGYTF.

The CDR3 DNA reads TGTGCCAGCAGCCAAGAGTTGAGATATGAGCAGTTCTTC. Encoded protein: CASSQELRYEQFF. The chain is built from TRBV4-2 and TRBJ2-1, with unresolved D. Trimming shortened V by 0 bases and J by 8 bases, and 8 bases separated the two germline ends. The CDR3 spans 13 residues. Germline assignment: CDR1 LGHNA and CDR2 YNFKEQ.

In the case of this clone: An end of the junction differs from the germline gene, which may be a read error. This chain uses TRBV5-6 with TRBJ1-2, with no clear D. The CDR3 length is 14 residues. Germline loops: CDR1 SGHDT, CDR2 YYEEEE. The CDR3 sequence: CASTGSMRGYGHTF. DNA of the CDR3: TGTGCCAGCACCGGTTCTATGCGAGGCTATGGCCACACCTTC.

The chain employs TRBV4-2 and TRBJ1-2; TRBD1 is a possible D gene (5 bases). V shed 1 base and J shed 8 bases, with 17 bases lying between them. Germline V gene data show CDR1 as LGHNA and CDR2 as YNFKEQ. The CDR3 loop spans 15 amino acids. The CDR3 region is CASSQVGGALIGYTF. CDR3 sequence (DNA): TGTGCCAGCAGCCAAGTTGGAGGGGCGCTAATCGGCTACACCTTC.

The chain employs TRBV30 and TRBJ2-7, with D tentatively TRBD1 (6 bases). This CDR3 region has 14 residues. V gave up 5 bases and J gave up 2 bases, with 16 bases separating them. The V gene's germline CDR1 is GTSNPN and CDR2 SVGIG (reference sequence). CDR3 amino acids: CAWDLPGDAYEQYF. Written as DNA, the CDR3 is TGTGCCTGGGATCTTCCAGGGGACGCCTACGAGCAGTACTTC. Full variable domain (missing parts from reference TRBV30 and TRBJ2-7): SQTIHQWPATLVQPVGSPLSLECTVEGTSNPNLYWYRQAAGRGLQLLFYSVGIGQISSEVPQNLSASRPQDRQFILSSKKLLLSDSGFYLCAWDLPGDAYEQYFGPGTRLTVT.

The CDR3 DNA sequence: TGTGCCAGCAGAAACCCGGGGGGTGAGCAGTTCTTC. Translation gives CASRNPGGEQFF. The chain recombines TRBV27 with TRBJ2-1; 7 positions match TRBD2. Germline V gene data show CDR1 as MNHEY and CDR2 as SMNVEV (reference sequence). The CDR3 is made up of 12 amino acids. After removal of 6 bases from V and 9 bases from J, the junction contained 5 bases not matched to a gene.

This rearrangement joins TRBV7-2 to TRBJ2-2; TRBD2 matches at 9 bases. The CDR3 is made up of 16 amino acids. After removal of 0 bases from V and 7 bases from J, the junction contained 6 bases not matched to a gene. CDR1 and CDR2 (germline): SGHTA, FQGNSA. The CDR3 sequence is CASSLAPSGVGGELFF. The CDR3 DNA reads TGTGCCAGCAGCTTAGCCCCTAGCGGGGTTGGCGGGGAGCTGTTTTTT.

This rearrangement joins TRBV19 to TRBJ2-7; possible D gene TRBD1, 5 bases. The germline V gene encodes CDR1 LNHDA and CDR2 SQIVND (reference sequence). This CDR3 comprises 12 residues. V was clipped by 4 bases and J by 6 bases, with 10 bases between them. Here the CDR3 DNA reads TGTGCCAGTAGTACGCAGGGTTTCGAGCAGTACTTC. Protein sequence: CASSTQGFEQYF.

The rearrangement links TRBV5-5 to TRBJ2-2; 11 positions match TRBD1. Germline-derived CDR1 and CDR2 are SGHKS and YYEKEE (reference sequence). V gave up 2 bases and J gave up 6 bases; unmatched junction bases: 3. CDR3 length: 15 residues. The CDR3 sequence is CASSLRTGGSGELFF. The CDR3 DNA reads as TGTGCCAGCAGCTTAAGGACAGGGGGCTCCGGGGAGCTGTTTTTT.

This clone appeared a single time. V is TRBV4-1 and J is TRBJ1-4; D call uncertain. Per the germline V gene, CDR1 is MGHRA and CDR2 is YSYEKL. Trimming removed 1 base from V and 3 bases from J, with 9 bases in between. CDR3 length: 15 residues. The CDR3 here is CASSQGEAANEKLFF. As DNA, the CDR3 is TGCGCCAGCAGCCAAGGCGAAGCGGCTAATGAAAAACTGTTTTTT.

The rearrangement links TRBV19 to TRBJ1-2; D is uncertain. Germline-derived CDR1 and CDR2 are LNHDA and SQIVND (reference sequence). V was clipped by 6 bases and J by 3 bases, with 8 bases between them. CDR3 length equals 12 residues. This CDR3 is CASREVYYGYTF. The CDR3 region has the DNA TGTGCCAGTAGGGAGGTCTACTATGGCTACACCTTC.

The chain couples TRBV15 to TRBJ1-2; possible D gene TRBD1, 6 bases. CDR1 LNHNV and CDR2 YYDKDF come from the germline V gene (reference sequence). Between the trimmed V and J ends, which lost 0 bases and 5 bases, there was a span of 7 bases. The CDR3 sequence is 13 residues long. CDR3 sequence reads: CATSRDDRYGYTF. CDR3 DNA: TGTGCCACCAGCAGAGACGACAGGTATGGCTACACCTTC. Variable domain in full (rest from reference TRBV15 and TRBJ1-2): DAMVIQNPRYQVTQFGKPVTLSCSQTLNHNVMYWYQQKSSQAPKLLFHYYDKDFNNEADTPDNFQSRRPNTSFCFLDIRSPGLGDTAMYLCATSRDDRYGYTFGSGTRLTVV.

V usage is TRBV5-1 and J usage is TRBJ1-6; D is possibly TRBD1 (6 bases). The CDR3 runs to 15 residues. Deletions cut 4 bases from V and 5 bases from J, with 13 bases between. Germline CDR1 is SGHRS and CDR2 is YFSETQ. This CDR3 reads CASSEITGNNSPLHF. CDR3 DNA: TGCGCCAGCAGCGAGATAACAGGGAATAATTCACCCCTCCACTTT.

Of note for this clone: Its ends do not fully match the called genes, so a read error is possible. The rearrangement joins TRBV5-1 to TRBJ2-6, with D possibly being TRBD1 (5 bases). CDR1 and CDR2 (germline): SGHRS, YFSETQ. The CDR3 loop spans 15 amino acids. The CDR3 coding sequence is TGCGCCAGCAGCCCCTATTTCTCTGGGGCCAACGGCCTGACTTTC. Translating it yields CASSPYFSGANGLTF.